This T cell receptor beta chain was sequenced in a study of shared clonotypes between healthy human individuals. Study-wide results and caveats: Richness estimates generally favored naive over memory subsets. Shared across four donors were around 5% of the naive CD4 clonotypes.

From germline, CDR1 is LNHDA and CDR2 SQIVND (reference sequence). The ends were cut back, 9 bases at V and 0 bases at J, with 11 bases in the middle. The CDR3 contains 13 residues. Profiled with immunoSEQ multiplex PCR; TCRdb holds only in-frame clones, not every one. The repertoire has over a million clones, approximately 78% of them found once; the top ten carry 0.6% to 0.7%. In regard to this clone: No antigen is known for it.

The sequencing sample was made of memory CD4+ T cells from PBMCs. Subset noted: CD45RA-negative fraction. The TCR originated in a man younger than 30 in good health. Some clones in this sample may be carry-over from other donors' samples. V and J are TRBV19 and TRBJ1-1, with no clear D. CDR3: CASLSALNTEAFF. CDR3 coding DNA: TGTGCCAGCCTATCAGCCTTGAACACTGAAGCTTTCTTT.